A single sample gave rise to the 18 T cell receptor beta chains below, sequenced in a study of PD-1 blockade in classical Hodgkin lymphoma. The sample's time point: newly diagnosed, previously untreated cHL patient sample. Assay: immunoSEQ multiplex PCR; the TCRdb copy retains only in-frame clones and omits some. The data contain about 47,000 clones, more than 75% of them singletons. Sample: peripheral blood mononuclear cells (PBMCs). The source of these receptors is a human donor with classical Hodgkin lymphoma.

There are a few counts of this clone. The V gene is TRBV5-4, the J gene TRBJ1-1, with D perhaps TRBD1 (6 bases). Trimming left V 3 bases short and J 2 bases short, with 17 bases between. The CDR3 runs to 16 residues. Germline assignment: CDR1 SGHNT and CDR2 YYREEE (reference sequence). The CDR3 DNA is TGTGCCAGCAGCTCCTATTCGGCCAGGGGAAACACTGAAGCTTTCTTT. The encoded protein is CASSSYSARGNTEAFF.

CDR3 residues: CAWNIAGGYNSPLHF. The CDR3 coding sequence is TGTGCCTGGAATATAGCCGGGGGTTATAATTCACCCCTCCACTTT. The V and J genes are TRBV30 and TRBJ1-6; a possible D gene is TRBD1 (5 bases). CDR1 is GTSNPN, CDR2 SVGIG, per germline (reference sequence). The CDR3 loop spans 15 amino acids. V gave up 4 bases and J gave up 4 bases, with 14 bases separating them.

The rearrangement joins TRBV7-9 to TRBJ1-4, with D possibly being TRBD1 (5 bases). The CDR3 is 15 amino acids. Trimming stripped 5 bases from V and 5 bases from J, with 15 bases between. The germline V gene encodes CDR1 SEHNR and CDR2 FQNEAQ (reference sequence). This CDR3 is CASSPQAGGNEKLFF. CDR3 bases: TGTGCCAGCAGCCCCCAGGCGGGGGGGAATGAAAAACTGTTTTTT. The full variable domain, in which reference TRBV7-9 and TRBJ1-4 provide the parts outside the CDR3, is DTGVSQNPRHKITKRGQNVTFRCDPISEHNRLYWYRQTLGQGPEFLTYFQNEAQLEKSRLLSDRFSAERPKGSFSTLEIQRTEQGDSAMYLCASSPQAGGNEKLFFGSGTQLSVL.

This clone came up once. The genes are TRBV4-1 and TRBJ1-1; D may be TRBD1 (6 bases). V gave up 2 bases and J gave up 2 bases, with 9 bases separating them. The CDR3 sequence is 14 residues long. Germline V gives CDR1 MGHRA, CDR2 YSYEKL. The CDR3 coding sequence is TGCGCCAGCAGCCAAAGAGGGGGTAACACTGAAGCTTTCTTT. Translating it yields CASSQRGGNTEAFF.

The chain uses TRBV18 and TRBJ1-1; TRBD1 is a possible D gene (6 bases). Trimming pared 4 bases from V and 3 bases from J, leaving 12 bases between. The V gene's germline CDR1 is KGHSH and CDR2 LQKENI. There are 14 residues in the CDR3. Here the CDR3 DNA reads TGTGCCAGCTCACGAGGGACACCCGACACTGAAGCTTTCTTT. Translating gives CASSRGTPDTEAFF.

The chain is built from TRBV5-1 and TRBJ2-1, with 10 nucleotides matching TRBD2. In germline, CDR1 is SGHRS, CDR2 YFSETQ. CDR3 length equals 17 residues. The V and J ends lost 4 bases and 0 bases, in that order; junction bases with no gene match: 7. CDR3 amino acids: CASSPGSGRSSYNEQFF. In DNA form, the CDR3 reads TGCGCCAGCAGCCCGGGTAGCGGGAGGAGCTCCTACAATGAGCAGTTCTTC.

This clone was counted a few times. The genes are TRBV2 and TRBJ2-3; D is perhaps TRBD1 (6 bases). CDR3 length equals 15 residues. Germline CDR1 reads SNHLY; CDR2 reads FYNNEI. The V and J ends lost 2 bases and 2 bases respectively, with 11 bases between them. The DNA of the CDR3 is TGTGCCAGCAGTGAAAAGGGGGTAATCACAGATACGCAGTATTTT. Its protein is CASSEKGVITDTQYF.

This clone appeared a single time. The rearrangement links TRBV7-9 to TRBJ1-1, with 12 bases lining up with TRBD1. The V segment lost 6 bases and the J segment 8 bases; nucleotides outside the gene matches: 1. Germline assignment: CDR1 SEHNR and CDR2 FQNEAQ (reference sequence). The CDR3 is 12 amino acids. CDR3 in DNA: TGTGCCAGCAGGGGACAGGGGGCCGAAGCTTTCTTT. Amino acid sequence: CASRGQGAEAFF.

This chain links TRBV14 with TRBJ1-3; D is ambiguous. The germline CDR1 and CDR2 sequences are SGHDN and FVKESK. V was clipped by 1 base and J by 4 bases, with 2 bases between them. There are 12 residues in the CDR3. The CDR3 nucleotides read TGTGCCAGCAGCCAAGGGGGAAACACCATATATTTT. This sequence encodes CASSQGGNTIYF.

This clone was counted only a few times. The rearrangement links TRBV18 to TRBJ2-7; no clear D. This CDR3 is built from 13 residues. V gave up 3 bases and J gave up 0 bases, with 6 bases separating them. Germline assignment: CDR1 KGHSH and CDR2 LQKENI. The chain's CDR3 is CASSPGASYEQYV. CDR3 DNA: TGTGCCAGCTCACCCGGCGCCTCCTACGAGCAGTACGTC.

The chain uses TRBV30 and TRBJ2-5; 9 bases map to TRBD1. In germline, CDR1 is GTSNPN, CDR2 SVGIG (reference sequence). V lost 0 bases and J lost 5; bases outside the gene matches: 1. The CDR3 consists of 13 residues. As DNA, the CDR3 is TGTGCCTGGAGTGTACAGGGGGCGGAGACCCAGTACTTC. As protein: CAWSVQGAETQYF.

The chain joins TRBV19 to TRBJ1-2, with a weak D call TRBD1 (6 bases). CDR3 size: 13 residues. V was shortened by 7 bases and J by 5 bases, with 14 bases between the two germline ends. Germline loops: CDR1 LNHDA, CDR2 SQIVND (reference sequence). Written as DNA, the CDR3 is TGTGCCAGTACCCTTAGGGGGGGTTATGGCTACACCTTC. Translated, it gives CASTLRGGYGYTF.

The V call is TRBV28, the J call TRBJ1-2; D is uncertain. CDR3 size: 14 residues. CDR1 and CDR2 (germline): MDHEN, SYDVKM. V gave up 5 bases and J gave up 1 base, with 11 bases separating them. The CDR3 sequence: CASSQTPNNYGYTF. Written as DNA, the CDR3 is TGTGCCAGCAGTCAAACACCGAATAACTATGGCTACACCTTC.

The chain joins TRBV15 to TRBJ2-3, with 12 positions matching TRBD2. Losses at the gene ends were 1 base for V and 4 bases for J; bases not matched to a gene: 15. The CDR3 sequence is 20 residues long. Germline V gene data show CDR1 as LNHNV and CDR2 as YYDKDF (reference sequence). The CDR3 DNA sequence: TGTGCCACCAGCAGAGGGATTGGGTCTAGCGGGAGGGACCTCCCAGATACGCAGTATTTT. This gives the protein CATSRGIGSSGRDLPDTQYF.

The chain links TRBV28 to TRBJ2-3; 9 bases fit TRBD2. The CDR3 is 14 amino acids. From germline, CDR1 is MDHEN and CDR2 SYDVKM. The trim removed 9 bases at V and 3 bases at J, leaving 7 bases unmatched. Here the CDR3 DNA reads TGTGCCAGTTATATTAGCGGGAGTACAGATACGCAGTATTTT. Protein: CASYISGSTDTQYF.

V is TRBV9 and J is TRBJ1-1; D ambiguous. In germline, CDR1 is SGDLS, CDR2 YYNGEE. This CDR3 is 14 amino acids long. The V end was cut by 0 bases, the J end by 4 bases, with 10 bases between. The CDR3 region is CASSVGWGPTEAFF. CDR3 nucleotide sequence: TGTGCCAGCAGCGTAGGGTGGGGTCCCACTGAAGCTTTCTTT.

This clone was detected only once. This rearrangement joins TRBV7-9 to TRBJ2-1; 9 bases map to TRBD2. The V and J ends lost 1 base and 5 bases, in that order; junction bases with no gene match: 3. The CDR3 is 15 residues long. The V gene's germline CDR1 is SEHNR and CDR2 FQNEAQ (reference sequence). For the CDR3, the DNA is TGTGCCAGCAGCTTAGATAGCGGGAGACACAATGAGCAGTTCTTC. Encoded protein: CASSLDSGRHNEQFF.

This clone was found once. The chain carries TRBV6-1 and TRBJ1-1, with TRBD1 matching over 9 bases. Germline V lookup: CDR1 MNHNS, CDR2 SASEGT. The CDR3 sequence is 16 residues long. V was clipped by 2 bases and J by 5 bases; unmatched bases: 9. CDR3 protein: CASSERMGQGGTEAFF. The CDR3 DNA reads as TGTGCCAGCAGTGAAAGAATGGGACAGGGAGGGACTGAAGCTTTCTTT.